This T cell receptor beta chain was recovered during a study of naive and memory T cell subsets. The beta constant-region primer was an equimolar mix of two oligonucleotides covering TRBC1 and TRBC2. The ligated cDNA underwent four PCR rounds using SP2 and nested alpha and beta constant-region primers. TCRdb recomputed calls from the UMI-ligation and nested PCR reads with MiXCR, one row per CDR3 protein. Seen here are over 110,000 distinct CDR3 sequences, approximately 18% observed once, and the top ten hold roughly 0.63%. With regard to this clonotype: Its cognate antigen is unknown.

Study results and caveats: Especially in CD8 cells, naive repertoires contained a few larger clonotypes, possibly CD45RA-re-expressing memory cells.

Trimming pared 5 bases from V and 10 bases from J, leaving 18 bases between. The CDR3 covers 14 residues. Per germline, CDR1 PRHDT and CDR2 FYEKMQ (reference sequence). This receptor was obtained from a human donor in good health. The sample was naive CD8+ T cells from blood. V usage is TRBV13 and J usage is TRBJ2-1, with no clear D. The CDR3 region is CASSLPPPSREQFF. The CDR3 DNA reads as TGTGCCAGCAGCCTGCCCCCTCCGAGTAGGGAGCAGTTCTTC.